Reported below is one TCR beta chain. The PCR had 60 Vbeta and 13 Jbeta primers. Assay used: immunoSEQ multiplex PCR; TCRdb lists only in-frame clones, some missing. The data contain about 150,000 clones, 80% of them singletons. These data belong to a study of cytomegalovirus exposure and HLA in healthy donors. This CDR3 spans 15 amino acids. The sequence came from a woman between 40 and 50 years old in good health and CMV-seronegative. The V call is TRBV21-1, the J call TRBJ1-6; the listed D gene, TRBD1, was not tested against the DNA. TRBV21-1 is annotated as a pseudogene. The sequencing sample was made of PBMCs. This CDR3 reads CASSLRTVIRSPLHF. For the CDR3, the DNA is TGTGCCAGCAGCCTCCGGACAGTGATTCGTTCACCCCTCCACTTT.